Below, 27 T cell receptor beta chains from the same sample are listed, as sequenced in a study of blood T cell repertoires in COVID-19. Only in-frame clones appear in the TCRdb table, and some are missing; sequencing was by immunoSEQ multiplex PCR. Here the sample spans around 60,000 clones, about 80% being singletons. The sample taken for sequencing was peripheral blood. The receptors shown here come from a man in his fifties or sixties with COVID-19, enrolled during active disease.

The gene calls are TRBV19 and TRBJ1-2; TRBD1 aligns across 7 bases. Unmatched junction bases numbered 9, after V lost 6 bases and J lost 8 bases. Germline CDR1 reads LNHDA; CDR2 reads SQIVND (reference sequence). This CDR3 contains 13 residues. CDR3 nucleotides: TGTGCCAGTAGACCACAGGGGAGTCACGGCTACACCTTC. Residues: CASRPQGSHGYTF.

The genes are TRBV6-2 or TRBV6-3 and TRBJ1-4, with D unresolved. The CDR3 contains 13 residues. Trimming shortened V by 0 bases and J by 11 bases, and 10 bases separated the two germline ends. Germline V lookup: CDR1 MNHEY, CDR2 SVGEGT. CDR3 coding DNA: TGTGCCAGCAGTTACTCGGCCCCTAGGAAACTGTTTTTT. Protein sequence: CASSYSAPRKLFF.

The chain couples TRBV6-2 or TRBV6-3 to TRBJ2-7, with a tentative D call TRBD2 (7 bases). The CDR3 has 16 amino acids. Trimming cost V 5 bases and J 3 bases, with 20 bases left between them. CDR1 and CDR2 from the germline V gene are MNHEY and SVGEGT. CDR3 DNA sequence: TGTGCCAGCAGTGACCTCGGGAGAGGGGGGGACTACGAGCAGTACTTC. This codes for CASSDLGRGGDYEQYF.

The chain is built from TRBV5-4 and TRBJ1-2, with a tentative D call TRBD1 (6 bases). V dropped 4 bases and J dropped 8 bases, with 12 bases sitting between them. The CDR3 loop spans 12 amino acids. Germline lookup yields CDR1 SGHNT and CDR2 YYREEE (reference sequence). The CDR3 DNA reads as TGTGCCAGCAGCCTCGGGGGGCCAGGCTACACCTTC. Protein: CASSLGGPGYTF.

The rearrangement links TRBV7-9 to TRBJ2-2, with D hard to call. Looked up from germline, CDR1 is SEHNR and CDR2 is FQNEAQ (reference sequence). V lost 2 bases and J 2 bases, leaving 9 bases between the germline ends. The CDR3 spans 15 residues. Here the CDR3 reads CASSLIAVNTGELFF. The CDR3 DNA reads TGTGCCAGCAGCTTAATTGCGGTTAACACCGGGGAGCTGTTTTTT.

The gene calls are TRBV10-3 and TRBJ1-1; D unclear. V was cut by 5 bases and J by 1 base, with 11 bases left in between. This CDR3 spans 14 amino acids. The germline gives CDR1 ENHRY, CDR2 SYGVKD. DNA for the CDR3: TGTGCCATCAGTTTTAGTCGGGGGAACACTGAAGCTTTCTTT. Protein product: CAISFSRGNTEAFF.

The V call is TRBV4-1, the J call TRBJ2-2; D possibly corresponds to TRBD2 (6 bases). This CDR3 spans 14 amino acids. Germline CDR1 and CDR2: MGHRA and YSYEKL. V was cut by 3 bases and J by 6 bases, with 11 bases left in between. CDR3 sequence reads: CASSHDGLSGELFF. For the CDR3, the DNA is TGCGCCAGCAGCCACGACGGACTATCCGGGGAGCTGTTTTTT.

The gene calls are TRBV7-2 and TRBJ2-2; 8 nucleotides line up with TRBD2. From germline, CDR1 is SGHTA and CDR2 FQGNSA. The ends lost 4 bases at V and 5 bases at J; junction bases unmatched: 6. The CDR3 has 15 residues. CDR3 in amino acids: CASSSGGLGTGELFF. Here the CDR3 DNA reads TGTGCCAGCAGCTCGGGGGGACTAGGGACCGGGGAGCTGTTTTTT.

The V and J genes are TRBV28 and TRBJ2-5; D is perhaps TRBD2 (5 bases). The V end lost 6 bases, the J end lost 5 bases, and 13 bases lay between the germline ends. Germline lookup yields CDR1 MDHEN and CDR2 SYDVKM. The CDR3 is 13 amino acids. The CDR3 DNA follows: TGTGCCAGCAGAGGCGGCCCGGGGGAGACCCAGTACTTC. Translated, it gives CASRGGPGETQYF. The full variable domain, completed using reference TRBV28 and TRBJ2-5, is DVKVTQSSRYLVKRTGEKVFLECVQDMDHENMFWYRQDPGLGLRLIYFSYDVKMKEKGDIPEGYSVSREKKERFSLILESASTNQTSMYLCASRGGPGETQYFGPGTRLLVL.

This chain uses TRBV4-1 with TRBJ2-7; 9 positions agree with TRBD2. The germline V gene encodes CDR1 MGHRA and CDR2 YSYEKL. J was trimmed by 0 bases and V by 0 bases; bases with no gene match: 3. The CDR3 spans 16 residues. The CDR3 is CASSQDRTSASYEQYF. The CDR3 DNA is TGCGCCAGCAGCCAAGATCGGACTAGCGCCTCCTACGAGCAGTACTTC.

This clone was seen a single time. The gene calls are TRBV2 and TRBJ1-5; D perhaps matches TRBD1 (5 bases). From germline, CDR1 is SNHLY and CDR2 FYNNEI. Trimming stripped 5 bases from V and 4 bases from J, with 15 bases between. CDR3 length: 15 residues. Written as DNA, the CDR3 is TGTGCCAGCAGTTGGGGGGGAAGGAGGAATCAGCCCCAGCATTTT. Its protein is CASSWGGRRNQPQHF.

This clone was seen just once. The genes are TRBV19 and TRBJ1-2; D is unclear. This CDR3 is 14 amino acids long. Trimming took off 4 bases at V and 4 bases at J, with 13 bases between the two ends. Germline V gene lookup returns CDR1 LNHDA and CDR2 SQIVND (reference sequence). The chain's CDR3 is CASSSPVGLYGYTF. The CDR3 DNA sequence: TGTGCCAGTAGTAGCCCGGTCGGTCTCTATGGCTACACCTTC. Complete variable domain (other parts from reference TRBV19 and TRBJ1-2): DGGITQSPKYLFRKEGQNVTLSCEQNLNHDAMYWYRQDPGQGLRLIYYSQIVNDFQKGDIAEGYSVSREKKESFPLTVTSAQKNPTAFYLCASSSPVGLYGYTFGSGTRLTVV.

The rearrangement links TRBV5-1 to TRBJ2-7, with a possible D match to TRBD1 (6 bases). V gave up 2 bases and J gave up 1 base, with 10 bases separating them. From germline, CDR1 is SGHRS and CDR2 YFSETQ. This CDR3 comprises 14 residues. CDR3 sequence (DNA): TGCGCCAGCAGCTTCCGGACAGAATCCTACGAGCAGTACTTC. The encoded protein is CASSFRTESYEQYF.

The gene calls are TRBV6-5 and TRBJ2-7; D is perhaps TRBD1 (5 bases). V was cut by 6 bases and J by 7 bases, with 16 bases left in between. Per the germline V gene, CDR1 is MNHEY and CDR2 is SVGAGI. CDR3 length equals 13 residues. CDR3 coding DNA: TGTGCCAGCAGCCCCCCAGGCAGGGAAGAGCAGTACTTC. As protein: CASSPPGREEQYF.

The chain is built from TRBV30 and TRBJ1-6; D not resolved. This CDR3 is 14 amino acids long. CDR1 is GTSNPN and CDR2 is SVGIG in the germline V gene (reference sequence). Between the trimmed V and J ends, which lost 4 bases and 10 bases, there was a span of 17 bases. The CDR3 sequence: CAWNPPRSRSPLHF. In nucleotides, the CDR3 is TGTGCCTGGAACCCCCCTAGGTCAAGGTCACCCCTCCACTTT.

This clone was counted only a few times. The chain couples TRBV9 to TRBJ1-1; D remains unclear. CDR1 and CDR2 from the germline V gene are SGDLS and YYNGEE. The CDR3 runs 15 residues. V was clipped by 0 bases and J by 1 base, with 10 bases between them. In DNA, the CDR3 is TGTGCCAGCAGCGTAGTCGGGGTTGGGAACACTGAAGCTTTCTTT. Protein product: CASSVVGVGNTEAFF.

The chain's CDR3 is CASSRLAGEETQYF. In nucleotides, the CDR3 is TGTGCCAGCAGTCGACTAGCGGGAGAAGAGACCCAGTACTTC. The chain has TRBV2 and TRBJ2-5; TRBD2 aligns across 12 bases. Germline CDR1 and CDR2: SNHLY and FYNNEI. Trimming took 5 bases from V and 3 from J; bases not matched to a gene: 1. CDR3 length: 14 residues.

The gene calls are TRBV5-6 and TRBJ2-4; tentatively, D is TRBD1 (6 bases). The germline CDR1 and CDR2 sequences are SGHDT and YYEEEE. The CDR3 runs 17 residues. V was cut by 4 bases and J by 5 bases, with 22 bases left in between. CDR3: CASSEVGAREKENIQYF. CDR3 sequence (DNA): TGTGCCAGCAGCGAGGTGGGGGCCAGGGAAAAGGAAAACATTCAGTACTTC.

The CDR3 nucleotides are TGTGCCTGGAGTCCCACGGGACAGGGAGACAGGAATGAGCAGTTCTTC. It codes for CAWSPTGQGDRNEQFF. V gene TRBV30 combines with J gene TRBJ2-1; TRBD1 matches 9 bases. Germline values: CDR1 GTSNPN, CDR2 SVGIG (reference sequence). The V gene end was trimmed by 2 bases and the J gene end by 7 bases; junction bases not matched to a gene: 12. This CDR3 region has 16 residues.

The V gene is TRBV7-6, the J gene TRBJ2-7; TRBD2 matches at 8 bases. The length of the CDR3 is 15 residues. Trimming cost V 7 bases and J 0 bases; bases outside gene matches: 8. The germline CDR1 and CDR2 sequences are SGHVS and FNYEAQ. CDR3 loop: CASTPLAGSSYEQYF. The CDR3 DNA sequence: TGTGCCAGCACCCCCCTAGCGGGTAGCTCCTACGAGCAGTACTTC.

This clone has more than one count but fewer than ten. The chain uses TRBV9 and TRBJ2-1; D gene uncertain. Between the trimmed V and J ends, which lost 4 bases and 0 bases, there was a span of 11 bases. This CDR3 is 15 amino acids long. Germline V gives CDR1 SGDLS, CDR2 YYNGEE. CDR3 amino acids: CASSQPPSSYNEQFF. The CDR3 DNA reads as TGTGCCAGCAGCCAACCACCGAGCTCCTACAATGAGCAGTTCTTC.

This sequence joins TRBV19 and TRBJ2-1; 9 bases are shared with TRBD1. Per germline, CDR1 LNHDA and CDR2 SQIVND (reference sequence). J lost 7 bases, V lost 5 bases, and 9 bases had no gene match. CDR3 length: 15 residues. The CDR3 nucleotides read TGTGCCAGTAGTCTCACAGGGGGCGCCTTTAATGAGCAGTTCTTC. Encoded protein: CASSLTGGAFNEQFF.

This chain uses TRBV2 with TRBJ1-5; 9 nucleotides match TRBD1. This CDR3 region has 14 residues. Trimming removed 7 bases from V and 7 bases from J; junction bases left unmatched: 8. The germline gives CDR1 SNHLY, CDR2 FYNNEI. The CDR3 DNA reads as TGTGCCAGCAATGGATACAGGGGGCACCAGCCCCAGCATTTT. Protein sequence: CASNGYRGHQPQHF.

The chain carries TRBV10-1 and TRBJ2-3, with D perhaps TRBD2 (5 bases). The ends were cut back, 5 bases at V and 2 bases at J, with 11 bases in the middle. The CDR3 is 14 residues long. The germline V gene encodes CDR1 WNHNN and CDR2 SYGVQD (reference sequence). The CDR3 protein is CASSRPGSTDTQYF. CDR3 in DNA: TGCGCCAGCAGTAGGCCGGGGTCCACAGATACGCAGTATTTT.

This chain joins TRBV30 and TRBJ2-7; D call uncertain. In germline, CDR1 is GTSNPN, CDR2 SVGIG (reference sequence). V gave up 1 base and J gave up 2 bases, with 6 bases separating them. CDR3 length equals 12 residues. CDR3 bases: TGTGCCTGGAGTGGCGGAGCCTACGAGCAGTACTTC. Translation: CAWSGGAYEQYF.

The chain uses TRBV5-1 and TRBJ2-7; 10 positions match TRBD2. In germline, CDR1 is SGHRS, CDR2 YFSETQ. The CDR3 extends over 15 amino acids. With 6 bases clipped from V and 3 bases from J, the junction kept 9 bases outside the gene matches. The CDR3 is CASKPSGSGHYEQYF. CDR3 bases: TGCGCCAGCAAACCTAGCGGGAGTGGCCACTACGAGCAGTACTTC.

This CDR3 reads CASSVGGSGSGNTIYF. The CDR3 bases are TGTGCCAGCAGCGTAGGAGGGTCGGGCTCTGGAAACACCATATATTTT. The chain has TRBV9 and TRBJ1-3; no reliable D call. The germline CDR1 and CDR2 sequences are SGDLS and YYNGEE. This CDR3 spans 16 amino acids. V lost 0 bases and J lost 0, with 10 bases in between.